The 29 T cell receptor beta chains below all came from one sample that was sequenced in a study of cytomegalovirus exposure and HLA in healthy donors. PCR used 60 Vbeta primers and 13 Jbeta primers. Method: immunoSEQ multiplex PCR; TCRdb's copy keeps in-frame clones and lacks some. The repertoire holds approximately 180,000 clones, with less than 90% as singletons. The sample was PBMCs. Receptors were obtained from a girl less than two years old in good health and CMV-seronegative.

This clone was picked up one time. One junction end disagrees with the germline gene, perhaps due to a read error. The gene calls are TRBV29-1 and TRBJ2-7; 7 bases are shared with TRBD1. Germline V gene sequence: CDR1 SQVTM, CDR2 ANQGSEA. This CDR3 has 13 amino acids. The CDR3 protein is CSARGTASHEQYF. The CDR3 DNA reads TGCAGCGCCCGAGGGACAGCCTCCCACGAGCAGTACTTC.

The chain links TRBV29-1 to TRBJ2-1; tentatively, D is TRBD1 (5 bases). In germline, CDR1 is SQVTM, CDR2 ANQGSEA. Trimming cost V 0 bases and J 8 bases, with 14 bases left between them. This CDR3 has 14 residues. The CDR3 DNA follows: TGCAGCGTTGAAGAAGGCAGGGTGGTGGATGAGCAGTTCTTC. This translates into CSVEEGRVVDEQFF.

Here the CDR3 reads CASSTRSAGSSQGYTF. DNA for the CDR3: TGTGCCAGCAGCACGCGATCGGCAGGCAGCTCCCAGGGCTACACCTTC. The J gene is TRBJ1-2, the V gene TRBV9; unclear D gene. This CDR3 is 16 amino acids long. Germline CDR1 reads SGDLS; CDR2 reads YYNGEE. V lost 4 bases and J 8 bases, leaving 24 bases between the germline ends.

The CDR3 loop is CAWRSVYEQYF. CDR3 sequence (DNA): TGTGCCTGGAGGAGCGTTTACGAGCAGTACTTC. J is TRBJ2-7 and V is TRBV30; D is undetermined. CDR1 is GTSNPN and CDR2 is SVGIG in the germline V gene (reference sequence). This CDR3 spans 11 amino acids. Trimming removed 3 bases at V and 4 bases at J, with 7 bases between.

DNA of the CDR3: TGTGCCAGCAGCGGTAGCCAGGGCGATGAGCAGTTCTTC. It is translated as CASSGSQGDEQFF. The chain links TRBV9 to TRBJ2-1; possible D gene TRBD1, 5 bases. The V end lost 3 bases, the J end lost 8 bases, and 12 bases lay between the germline ends. CDR1 and CDR2 from the germline V gene are SGDLS and YYNGEE. The length of the CDR3 is 13 residues.

This rearrangement joins TRBV5-1 to TRBJ1-2; D may be TRBD1 (5 bases). The germline V gene encodes CDR1 SGHRS and CDR2 YFSETQ. The length of the CDR3 is 14 residues. V lost 4 bases and J 6 bases, leaving 16 bases between the germline ends. DNA of the CDR3: TGCGCCAGCAGCCCGACAGTAACAGGAGATGGCTACACCTTC. Its protein product is CASSPTVTGDGYTF.

V and J are TRBV4-2 and TRBJ2-7, with unresolved D. The V gene's germline CDR1 is LGHNA and CDR2 YNFKEQ. The CDR3 is made up of 13 amino acids. Trimming stripped 1 base from V and 6 bases from J, with 10 bases between. CDR3 nucleotide sequence: TGTGCCAGCAGCCAAGCGGTTCTCCTCGAGCAGTACTTC. Translated, it gives CASSQAVLLEQYF.

The rearrangement links TRBV10-3 to TRBJ2-1; 7 bases are shared with TRBD2. V was pared by 9 bases and J by 0 bases, with 2 bases of the junction left unmatched. Germline V gene sequence: CDR1 ENHRY, CDR2 SYGVKD. This CDR3 region has 13 residues. CDR3 bases: TGTGCCATAGCGGGGAGCTCCTACAATGAGCAGTTCTTC. It specifies CAIAGSSYNEQFF.

The chain recombines TRBV2 with TRBJ1-5; TRBD1 agrees at 8 bases. CDR1 SNHLY and CDR2 FYNNEI come from the germline V gene. The J segment lost 7 bases and the V segment lost 3 bases, leaving 5 bases of the junction unmatched. The CDR3 is 14 amino acids. CDR3 region: CASSDRTGRQPQHF. CDR3 sequence (DNA): TGTGCCAGCAGTGACCGGACAGGGAGACAGCCCCAGCATTTT.

The rearrangement uses TRBV29-1 and TRBJ2-1; D ambiguous. The CDR3 runs to 13 residues. Germline V lookup: CDR1 SQVTM, CDR2 ANQGSEA. The V gene lost 7 bases and the J gene lost 4 bases, with 14 bases spanning the gap. DNA for the CDR3: TGCAGCGCAGACACTTACCTATACAATGAGCAGTTCTTC. Its protein is CSADTYLYNEQFF.

The gene calls are TRBV18 and TRBJ1-5; 7 positions agree with TRBD1. The CDR3 is 14 residues long. Trimming removed 3 bases from V and 7 bases from J; junction bases left unmatched: 6. Germline V gene data show CDR1 as KGHSH and CDR2 as LQKENI. Written as DNA, the CDR3 is TGTGCCAGCTCACCCCGGACAGGAGAACAGCCCCAGCATTTT. Translation: CASSPRTGEQPQHF.

J is TRBJ1-1 and V is TRBV9; a possible D gene is TRBD1 (6 bases). The CDR3 extends over 14 amino acids. CDR1 is SGDLS, CDR2 YYNGEE, per germline. Trimming left V 3 bases short and J 1 base short, with 10 bases between. CDR3 nucleotide sequence: TGTGCCAGCAGCGCACAGGGTGAGAACACTGAAGCTTTCTTT. This translates into CASSAQGENTEAFF. Combining the CDR3 with reference TRBV9 and TRBJ1-1 gives the whole variable domain DSGVTQTPKHLITATGQRVTLRCSPRSGDLSVYWYQQSLDQGLQFLIQYYNGEERAKGNILERFSAQQFPDLHSELNLSSLELGDSALYFCASSAQGENTEAFFGQGTRLTVV.

The V call is TRBV29-1, the J call TRBJ2-1, with 9 bases lining up with TRBD2. Germline trimming cut 5 bases from V and 8 bases from J; bases unmatched to any gene: 7. This CDR3 spans 13 amino acids. CDR1 and CDR2 (germline): SQVTM, ANQGSEA. DNA for the CDR3: TGCAGCGTTTCAATAGCGGGGGCGGATGAGCAGTTCTTC. Amino acid sequence: CSVSIAGADEQFF.

V is TRBV7-9 and J is TRBJ2-2; TRBD1 is a possible D gene (7 bases). CDR3 length: 18 residues. Germline CDR1 reads SEHNR; CDR2 reads FQNEAQ (reference sequence). The V gene lost 4 bases and the J gene lost 8 bases, with 26 bases spanning the gap. The CDR3: CASSSSSTGAGKSGELFF. The DNA of the CDR3 is TGTGCCAGCAGCTCATCTTCCACAGGGGCGGGAAAATCTGGGGAGCTGTTTTTT.

This chain connects TRBV4-2 to TRBJ1-1; D gene ambiguous. The CDR3 is 14 residues long. V shed 0 bases and J shed 1 base, with 6 bases lying between them. Germline loops: CDR1 LGHNA, CDR2 YNFKEQ. The CDR3 bases are TGTGCCAGCAGCCAAGATATTTGGAACACTGAAGCTTTCTTT. Amino acids: CASSQDIWNTEAFF.

The chain's CDR3 is CASTQNEGDKNIQYF. Written as DNA, the CDR3 is TGTGCCAGCACCCAAAACGAGGGGGACAAAAACATTCAGTACTTC. The J gene is TRBJ2-4, the V gene TRBV13; a possible D gene is TRBD1 (6 bases). V lost 7 bases to trimming and J lost 3 bases, with 16 bases between them. Germline loops: CDR1 PRHDT, CDR2 FYEKMQ (reference sequence). The CDR3 length is 15 residues. The full variable domain, in which reference TRBV13 and TRBJ2-4 provide the parts outside the CDR3, is AAGVIQSPRHLIKEKRETATLKCYPIPRHDTVYWYQQGPGQDPQFLISFYEKMQSDKGSIPDRFSAQQFSDYHSELNMSSLELGDSALYFCASTQNEGDKNIQYFGAGTRLSVL.

The J gene is TRBJ2-5, the V gene TRBV5-6, with D possibly TRBD1 on 6 matching bases. Per the germline V gene, CDR1 is SGHDT and CDR2 is YYEEEE. The ends were cut back, 1 base at V and 7 bases at J, with 11 bases in the middle. This CDR3 has 13 amino acids. The CDR3 region is CASSLRGSGTQYF. In DNA form, the CDR3 reads TGTGCCAGCAGCTTGAGGGGGAGTGGGACCCAGTACTTC.

This clone is a singleton in its sample. The chain couples TRBV9 to TRBJ2-7; TRBD2 matches 8 bases. Germline CDR1 is SGDLS and CDR2 is YYNGEE. With V trimmed by 0 bases and J by 3 bases, 5 bases remained unmatched. This CDR3 comprises 15 residues. CDR3 amino acids: CASSVDPGGNYEQYF. The CDR3 nucleotides are TGTGCCAGCAGCGTAGACCCGGGGGGGAACTACGAGCAGTACTTC.

The genes are TRBV7-9 and TRBJ2-3, with 13 bases identical to TRBD2. Looked up from germline, CDR1 is SEHNR and CDR2 is FQNEAQ (reference sequence). CDR3 length: 18 amino acids. V was clipped by 0 bases and J by 3 bases; unmatched bases: 6. The CDR3 loop is CASSLARTSGGGTDTQYF. DNA for the CDR3: TGTGCCAGCAGCTTAGCGCGGACTAGCGGGGGAGGAACAGATACGCAGTATTTT.

V is TRBV6-5 and J is TRBJ2-3, with 7 bases that match TRBD2. The CDR3 runs 15 residues. Trimming removed 6 bases from V and 1 base from J; junction bases left unmatched: 7. Germline V gene lookup returns CDR1 MNHEY and CDR2 SVGAGI. The CDR3 nucleotides read TGTGCCAGCAGCTGGACTAGTCGGGGCACAGATACGCAGTATTTT. Translated: CASSWTSRGTDTQYF.

The rearrangement joins TRBV10-3 to TRBJ2-5; D is possibly TRBD1 (5 bases). V was trimmed by 7 bases and J by 1 base, leaving 10 bases between them. Germline V gene sequence: CDR1 ENHRY, CDR2 SYGVKD. CDR3 size: 13 residues. CDR3 in amino acids: CAIKSTGQETQYF. CDR3 nucleotide sequence: TGTGCCATCAAATCAACAGGCCAAGAGACCCAGTACTTC.

The J gene is TRBJ2-7, the V gene TRBV9; D not resolved. CDR3 length equals 16 residues. The germline CDR1 and CDR2 sequences are SGDLS and YYNGEE. The V end lost 0 bases, the J end lost 2 bases, and 15 bases lay between the germline ends. The CDR3 DNA follows: TGTGCCAGCAGCGTAGGCGGTTTCCGGCGGACCTACGAGCAGTACTTC. This sequence encodes CASSVGGFRRTYEQYF. Full variable domain (missing parts from reference TRBV9 and TRBJ2-7): DSGVTQTPKHLITATGQRVTLRCSPRSGDLSVYWYQQSLDQGLQFLIQYYNGEERAKGNILERFSAQQFPDLHSELNLSSLELGDSALYFCASSVGGFRRTYEQYFGPGTRLTVT.

CDR3 protein: CASSVLSSGNTIYF. The CDR3 coding sequence is TGTGCCAGCAGCGTATTATCCTCTGGAAACACCATATATTTT. V usage is TRBV9 and J usage is TRBJ1-3; D is ambiguous. The CDR3 runs to 14 residues. Looked up from germline, CDR1 is SGDLS and CDR2 is YYNGEE. Trimming took 1 base from V and 0 from J, leaving 5 bases between them. Variable domain in full (rest from reference TRBV9 and TRBJ1-3): DSGVTQTPKHLITATGQRVTLRCSPRSGDLSVYWYQQSLDQGLQFLIQYYNGEERAKGNILERFSAQQFPDLHSELNLSSLELGDSALYFCASSVLSSGNTIYFGEGSWLTVV.

The J gene is TRBJ1-1, the V gene TRBV11-1; 9 bases are shared with TRBD1. The CDR3 sequence is 14 residues long. Germline-derived CDR1 and CDR2 are SGHAT and FQDESV (reference sequence). V shed 5 bases and J 9 bases; nucleotides not matched to a gene: 10. In DNA form, the CDR3 reads TGTGCCAGCAGCCCGCAGATGGGACAGGGAAAAGCTTTCTTT. Its translation: CASSPQMGQGKAFF. Filled out from reference TRBV11-1 and TRBJ1-1, the complete variable domain reads EAEVAQSPRYKITEKSQAVAFWCDPISGHATLYWYRQILGQGPELLVQFQDESVVDDSQLPKDRFSAERLKGVDSTLKIQPAELGDSAMYLCASSPQMGQGKAFFGQGTRLTVV.

This chain joins TRBV10-3 and TRBJ2-1; 9 bases are shared with TRBD2. Germline assignment: CDR1 ENHRY and CDR2 SYGVKD. The trim removed 4 bases at V and 10 bases at J, leaving 11 bases unmatched. This CDR3 contains 15 residues. The CDR3 bases are TGTGCCATCAGTGGTAGACTAGCGGAGGTCGTCGAGCAGTTCTTC. Translating it yields CAISGRLAEVVEQFF.

This rearrangement joins TRBV11-2 to TRBJ2-1; TRBD1 is a possible D gene (6 bases). The CDR3 spans 16 residues. V lost 6 bases to trimming and J lost 0 bases, with 15 bases between them. CDR1 is SGHAT and CDR2 is FQNNGV in the germline V gene. CDR3 protein: CASSRVTGSSYNEQFF. The CDR3 DNA is TGTGCCAGCAGTAGGGTCACAGGGAGCTCCTACAATGAGCAGTTCTTC.

The gene calls are TRBV4-1 and TRBJ2-1; possibly TRBD2 for D (6 bases). Germline CDR1 MGHRA, CDR2 YSYEKL. With 0 bases removed from V and 1 base from J, the gap between germline ends came to 16 bases. This CDR3 region has 18 residues. The CDR3, as DNA: TGCGCCAGCAGCCAAGAGGGATGGGGCGGGGTATCCTACAATGAGCAGTTCTTC. This gives the protein CASSQEGWGGVSYNEQFF.

The count of this clone is one. The chain recombines TRBV7-8 with TRBJ2-7; TRBD2 agrees at 8 bases. Trimming cost V 3 bases and J 3 bases; bases outside gene matches: 7. The germline V gene encodes CDR1 SGHVS and CDR2 FQNEAQ. This CDR3 has 15 amino acids. In DNA, the CDR3 is TGTGCCAGCAGCTTTAGCGGGACAAGCGACTACGAGCAGTACTTC. Its protein product is CASSFSGTSDYEQYF.

The J gene is TRBJ1-2, the V gene TRBV25-1; D ambiguous. The CDR3 has 12 amino acids. Germline CDR1 is MGHDK and CDR2 is SYGVNS. Trimming removed 1 base at V and 8 bases at J, with 8 bases between. In nucleotides, the CDR3 is TGTGCCAGCAGTGAATCCTTTTTAGGCTACACCTTC. Residues: CASSESFLGYTF.